These 5 T cell receptor beta chains share one sample of origin, sequenced in a study of neurological immune-mediated disorders. TCRdb ran MiXCR on the 5' RACE reads and lists one entry per CDR3 protein. The sample holds some 86,000 distinct CDR3 sequences, around 2.6% seen once. Sequencing was carried out using PBMCs. The receptors stem from a woman under 40 with multiple sclerosis.

This clonotype was counted many times. The chain carries TRBV20-1 and TRBJ2-3; 7 bases line up with TRBD2. CDR3 length equals 14 residues. The V gene end was trimmed by 4 bases and the J gene end by 4 bases; junction bases not matched to a gene: 8. Germline V CDR1 and CDR2: DFQATT, SNEGSKA (reference sequence). The CDR3 here is CSAKGGYDADTQYF. The CDR3, as DNA: TGCAGTGCTAAGGGAGGGTATGACGCAGATACGCAGTATTTT.

This clonotype was counted ten times or more. The chain has TRBV9 and TRBJ2-7; maybe TRBD1 (5 bases). Germline-derived CDR1 and CDR2 are SGDLS and YYNGEE. This CDR3 is built from 14 residues. Trimming removed 2 bases from V and 6 bases from J, with 15 bases in between. The CDR3 loop is CASSVDRWSPEQYF. In nucleotides, the CDR3 is TGTGCCAGCAGCGTCGACAGATGGTCGCCCGAGCAGTACTTC.

This clonotype appeared many times. The J gene is TRBJ1-1, the V gene TRBV6-2 or TRBV6-3; D may be TRBD1 (6 bases). The CDR3 extends over 17 amino acids. Germline V gives CDR1 MNHEY, CDR2 SVGEGT. V lost 4 bases and J lost 4, with 22 bases in between. CDR3 residues: CASSSRDISLGATEAFF. The CDR3 region has the DNA TGTGCCAGCAGTTCGCGGGACATATCACTAGGAGCCACTGAAGCTTTCTTT.

This clonotype was counted many times. The rearrangement joins TRBV2 to TRBJ1-2, with D tentatively TRBD1 (5 bases). The germline V gene has CDR1 SNHLY and CDR2 FYNNEI. The CDR3 consists of 16 residues. V was cut by 2 bases and J by 4 bases, with 17 bases left in between. The CDR3 DNA reads TGTGCCAGCAGTGAAAGAGGACCCCGGGGACGCTATGGCTACACCTTC. This encodes CASSERGPRGRYGYTF. Full variable domain (remainder filled in from reference TRBV2 and TRBJ1-2): EPEVTQTPSHQVTQMGQEVILRCVPISNHLYFYWYRQILGQKVEFLVSFYNNEISEKSEIFDDQFSVERPDGSNFTLKIRSTKLEDSAMYFCASSERGPRGRYGYTFGSGTRLTVV.

This clonotype appeared many times. The chain recombines TRBV6-2 or TRBV6-3 with TRBJ1-5; the D gene is possibly TRBD1 (5 bases). The V gene's germline CDR1 is MNHEY and CDR2 SVGEGT. V was cut by 6 bases and J by 3 bases, with 6 bases left in between. The CDR3 loop spans 12 amino acids. This CDR3 is CASRTDNQPQHF. CDR3 DNA: TGTGCCAGCAGGACAGACAATCAGCCCCAGCATTTT.